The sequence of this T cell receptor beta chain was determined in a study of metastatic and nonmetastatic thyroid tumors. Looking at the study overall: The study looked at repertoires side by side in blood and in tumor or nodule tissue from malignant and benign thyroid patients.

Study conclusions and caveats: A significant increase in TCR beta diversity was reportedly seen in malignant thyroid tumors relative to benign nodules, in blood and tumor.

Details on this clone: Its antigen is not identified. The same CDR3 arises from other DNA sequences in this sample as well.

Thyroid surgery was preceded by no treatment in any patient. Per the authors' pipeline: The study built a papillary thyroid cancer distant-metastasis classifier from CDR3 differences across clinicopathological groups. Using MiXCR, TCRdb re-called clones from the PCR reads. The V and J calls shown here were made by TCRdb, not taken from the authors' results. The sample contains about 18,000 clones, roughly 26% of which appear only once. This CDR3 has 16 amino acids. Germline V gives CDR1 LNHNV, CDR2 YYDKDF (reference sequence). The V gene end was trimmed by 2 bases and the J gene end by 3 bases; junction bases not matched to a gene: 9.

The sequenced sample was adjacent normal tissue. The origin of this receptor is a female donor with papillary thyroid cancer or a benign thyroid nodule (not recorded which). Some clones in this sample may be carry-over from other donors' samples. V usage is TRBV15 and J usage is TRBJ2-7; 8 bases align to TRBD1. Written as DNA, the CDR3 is TGTGCCACCAGCAGATTCACGGGACAGGCGAACTACGAGCAGTACTTC. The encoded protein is CATSRFTGQANYEQYF.